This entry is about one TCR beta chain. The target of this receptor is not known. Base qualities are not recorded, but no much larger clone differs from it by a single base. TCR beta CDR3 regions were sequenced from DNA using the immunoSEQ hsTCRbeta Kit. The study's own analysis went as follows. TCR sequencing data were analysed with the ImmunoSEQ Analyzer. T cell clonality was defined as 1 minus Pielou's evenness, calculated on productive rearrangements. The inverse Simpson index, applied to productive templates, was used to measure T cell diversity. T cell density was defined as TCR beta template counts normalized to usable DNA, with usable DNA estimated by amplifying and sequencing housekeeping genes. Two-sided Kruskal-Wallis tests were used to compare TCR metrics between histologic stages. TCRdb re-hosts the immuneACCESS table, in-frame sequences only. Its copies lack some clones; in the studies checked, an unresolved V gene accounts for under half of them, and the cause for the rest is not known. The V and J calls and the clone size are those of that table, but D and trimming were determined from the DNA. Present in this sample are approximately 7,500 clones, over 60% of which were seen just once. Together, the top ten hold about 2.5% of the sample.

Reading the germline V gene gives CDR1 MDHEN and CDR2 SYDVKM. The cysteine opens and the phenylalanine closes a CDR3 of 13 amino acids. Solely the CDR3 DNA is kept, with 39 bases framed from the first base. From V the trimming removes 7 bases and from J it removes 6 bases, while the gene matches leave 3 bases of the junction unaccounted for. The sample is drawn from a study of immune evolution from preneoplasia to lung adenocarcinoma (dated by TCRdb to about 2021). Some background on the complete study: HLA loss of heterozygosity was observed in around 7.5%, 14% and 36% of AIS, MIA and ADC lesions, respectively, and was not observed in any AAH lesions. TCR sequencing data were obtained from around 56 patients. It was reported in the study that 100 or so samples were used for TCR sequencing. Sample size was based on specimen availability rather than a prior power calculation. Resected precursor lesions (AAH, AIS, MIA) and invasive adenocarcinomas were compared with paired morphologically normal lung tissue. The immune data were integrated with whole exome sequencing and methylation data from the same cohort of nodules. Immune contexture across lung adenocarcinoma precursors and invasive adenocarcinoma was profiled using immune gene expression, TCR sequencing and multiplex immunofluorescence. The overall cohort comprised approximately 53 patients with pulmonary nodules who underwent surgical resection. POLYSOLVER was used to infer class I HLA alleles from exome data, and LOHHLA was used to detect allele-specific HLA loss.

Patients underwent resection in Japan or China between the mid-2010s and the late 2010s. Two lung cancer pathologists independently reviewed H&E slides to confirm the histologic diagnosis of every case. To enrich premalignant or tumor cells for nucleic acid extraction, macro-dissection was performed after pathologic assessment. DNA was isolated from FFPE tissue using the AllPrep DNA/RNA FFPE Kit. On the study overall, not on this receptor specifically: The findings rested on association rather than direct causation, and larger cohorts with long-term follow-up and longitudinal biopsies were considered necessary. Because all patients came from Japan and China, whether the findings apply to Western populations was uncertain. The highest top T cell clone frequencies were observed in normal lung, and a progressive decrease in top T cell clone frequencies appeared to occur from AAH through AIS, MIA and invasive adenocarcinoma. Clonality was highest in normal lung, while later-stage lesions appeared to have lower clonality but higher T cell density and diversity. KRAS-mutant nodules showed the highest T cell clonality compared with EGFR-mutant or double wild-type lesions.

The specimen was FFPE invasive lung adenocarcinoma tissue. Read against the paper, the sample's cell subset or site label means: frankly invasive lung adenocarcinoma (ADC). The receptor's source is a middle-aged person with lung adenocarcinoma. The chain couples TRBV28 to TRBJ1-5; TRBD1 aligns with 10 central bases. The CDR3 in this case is CASTDRGRQPQHF. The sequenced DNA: TGTGCCAGCACAGACAGGGGGCGTCAGCCCCAGCATTTT.